Following are 30 T cell receptor beta chains from one sample sequenced in a study of T cells after yellow fever vaccination. TCRdb reprocessed the 5' RACE reads with MiXCR, giving one entry per CDR3 protein. Here the sample spans about 240,000 distinct CDR3 sequences, roughly 7.2% being singletons. The sequenced sample was CD4+ T cells sorted from PBMCs, obtained 15 days after the yellow fever booster vaccination. The origin of the receptors is a young man who received the YFV17D yellow fever vaccine.

The V gene is TRBV5-1, the J gene TRBJ2-6; 8 bases map to TRBD1. Losses at the gene ends were 3 bases for V and 4 bases for J; bases not matched to a gene: 9. This CDR3 contains 17 residues. Germline V gives CDR1 SGHRS, CDR2 YFSETQ. The CDR3 spells CASSWADRVYGANVLTF. CDR3 DNA: TGCGCCAGCAGCTGGGCGGACAGGGTTTACGGGGCCAACGTCCTGACTTTC.

J is TRBJ2-7 and V is TRBV5-4, with D uncertain. The CDR3 is 14 residues long. With 0 bases removed from V and 4 bases from J, the gap between germline ends came to 11 bases. Germline assignment: CDR1 SGHNT and CDR2 YYREEE (reference sequence). This chain's CDR3 is CASSLEPSNYEQYF. The DNA of the CDR3 is TGTGCCAGCAGCTTGGAGCCAAGCAATTACGAGCAGTACTTC.

This clonotype was observed many times. The chain recombines TRBV2 with TRBJ2-1; unclear D gene. The CDR3 extends over 18 amino acids. The germline gives CDR1 SNHLY, CDR2 FYNNEI. V was shortened by 4 bases and J by 11 bases, with 30 bases between the two germline ends. The CDR3 bases are TGTGCCAGCAGTGGCCAATTCCGCATGGGCCTTTCCACCCCAAAGCAGTTCTTC. It is translated as CASSGQFRMGLSTPKQFF.

This clonotype occurred many times. The V gene is TRBV20-1, the J gene TRBJ2-3; D ambiguous. Germline V gives CDR1 DFQATT, CDR2 SNEGSKA (reference sequence). This CDR3 has 11 amino acids. Trimming took off 3 bases at V and 4 bases at J, with 5 bases between the two ends. The CDR3 sequence: CSARGPDTQYF. As DNA, the CDR3 is TGCAGTGCTAGGGGCCCAGATACGCAGTATTTT.

The chain has TRBV20-1 and TRBJ2-1; a possible D gene is TRBD2 (5 bases). Per germline, CDR1 DFQATT and CDR2 SNEGSKA (reference sequence). V was pared by 5 bases and J by 8 bases, with 13 bases between. This CDR3 comprises 12 residues. The CDR3 sequence is CSALPRADEQFF. Here the CDR3 DNA reads TGCAGTGCTTTACCGAGGGCCGATGAGCAGTTCTTC.

This clonotype was seen at least ten times. The rearrangement uses TRBV5-1 and TRBJ2-3, with D possibly being TRBD1 (6 bases). The CDR3 is 15 amino acids. Germline V lookup: CDR1 SGHRS, CDR2 YFSETQ. The V and J ends lost 7 bases and 8 bases respectively, with 23 bases between them. CDR3: CASLEGGDDTGTQYF. As DNA, the CDR3 is TGCGCCAGCCTAGAAGGGGGAGATGATACGGGTACGCAGTATTTT.

This clonotype has a handful of counts. The chain has TRBV7-2 and TRBJ2-7; TRBD2 agrees at 12 bases. CDR3 length: 15 amino acids. The germline gives CDR1 SGHTA, CDR2 FQGNSA. Losses at the gene ends were 5 bases for V and 3 bases for J; bases not matched to a gene: 5. DNA of the CDR3: TGTGCCAGCAGCGTCTCTAGCGGGAGGGTCTACGAGCAGTACTTC. It specifies CASSVSSGRVYEQYF.

This clonotype has more than one count but fewer than ten. J is TRBJ1-3 and V is TRBV29-1, with no clear D. The CDR3 contains 13 residues. V shed 7 bases and J shed 0 bases, with 10 bases lying between them. Germline loops: CDR1 SQVTM, CDR2 ANQGSEA. The CDR3 bases are TGCAGCGCCAAGGTGATCTCTGGAAACACCATATATTTT. It encodes CSAKVISGNTIYF.

The V call is TRBV24-1, the J call TRBJ2-1; the D gene is possibly TRBD2 (5 bases). The CDR3 covers 14 residues. Trimming took 4 bases from V and 5 from J, leaving 11 bases between them. CDR1 and CDR2 (germline): KGHDR, SFDVKD. In DNA, the CDR3 is TGTGCCACCAGTGACCCTTGGCGGGACAATGAGCAGTTCTTC. It is translated as CATSDPWRDNEQFF.

The rearrangement uses TRBV7-2 and TRBJ2-2; 8 nucleotides agree with TRBD2. This CDR3 has 16 amino acids. Trimming took 4 bases from V and 3 from J; bases not matched to a gene: 7. Germline V gene data show CDR1 as SGHTA and CDR2 as FQGNSA. The CDR3 protein is CASSSYSGGYTGELFF. As DNA, the CDR3 is TGTGCCAGCAGCTCCTACAGCGGGGGCTACACCGGGGAGCTGTTTTTT.

This clonotype was seen a few times. V usage is TRBV6-6 and J usage is TRBJ2-7, with a possible D match to TRBD1 (6 bases). The CDR3 has 13 residues. Per germline, CDR1 MNHNY and CDR2 SVGAGI (reference sequence). V was pared by 5 bases and J by 6 bases, with 14 bases between. The CDR3 DNA is TGTGCCAGCAGTACCCAGCAGGGGTCCGAGCAGTACTTC. Its translation is CASSTQQGSEQYF.

This clonotype was counted a few times. The chain links TRBV5-1 to TRBJ1-2; D may be TRBD1 (5 bases). Germline CDR1 SGHRS, CDR2 YFSETQ. Trimming stripped 0 bases from V and 8 bases from J, with 11 bases between. The CDR3 has 13 amino acids. Here the CDR3 DNA reads TGCGCCAGCAGCTTGGTCGGGGCGGAAGGCTACACCTTC. Residues: CASSLVGAEGYTF.

Many counts were recorded for this clonotype. The rearrangement links TRBV5-1 to TRBJ1-6; D call uncertain. The CDR3 consists of 14 residues. The germline V and J ends were trimmed by 0 bases and 5 bases, with 6 bases remaining between them. The V gene's germline CDR1 is SGHRS and CDR2 YFSETQ. CDR3 amino acids: CASSLDRNNSPLHF. CDR3 bases: TGCGCCAGCAGCTTGGACAGAAATAATTCACCCCTCCACTTT. Full variable domain (outside the CDR3, taken from reference TRBV5-1 and TRBJ1-6): KAGVTQTPRYLIKTRGQQVTLSCSPISGHRSVSWYQQTPGQGLQFLFEYFSETQRNKGNFPGRFSGRQFSNSRSEMNVSTLELGDSALYLCASSLDRNNSPLHFGNGTRLTVT.

The V and J genes are TRBV5-1 and TRBJ1-5, with D perhaps TRBD1 (5 bases). There are 14 residues in the CDR3. Deletions cut 0 bases from V and 6 bases from J, with 10 bases between. Per germline, CDR1 SGHRS and CDR2 YFSETQ. In DNA, the CDR3 is TGCGCCAGCAGCTTGGGGGACGGTTCTCAGCCCCAGCATTTT. This encodes CASSLGDGSQPQHF.

The J gene is TRBJ2-1, the V gene TRBV28; 10 bases are shared with TRBD2. The CDR3 length is 15 residues. Germline CDR1 reads MDHEN; CDR2 reads SYDVKM. V trimming: 3 bases; J trimming: 5 bases; junction bases outside the gene matches: 4. The CDR3 DNA reads as TGTGCCAGCAGTTTGCTAGCGGGAGAAGACAATGAGCAGTTCTTC. It translates to CASSLLAGEDNEQFF.

V usage is TRBV10-1 and J usage is TRBJ2-3; D ambiguous. Per germline, CDR1 WNHNN and CDR2 SYGVQD (reference sequence). The length of the CDR3 is 14 residues. V was shortened by 4 bases and J by 4 bases, with 12 bases between the two germline ends. This CDR3 reads CASSAVVAPDTQYF. In DNA, the CDR3 is TGCGCCAGCAGTGCGGTGGTAGCCCCAGATACGCAGTATTTT.

This rearrangement joins TRBV19 to TRBJ2-4; D gene ambiguous. The ends were cut back, 5 bases at V and 0 bases at J, with 14 bases in the middle. The CDR3 is made up of 16 amino acids. CDR1 and CDR2 (germline): LNHDA, SQIVND (reference sequence). The CDR3 bases are TGTGCCAGTAGTCCAACCCCCGGATTAGCCAAAAACATTCAGTACTTC. Encoded protein: CASSPTPGLAKNIQYF.

This clonotype was detected ten times or more. The rearrangement joins TRBV3-1 to TRBJ1-5; possibly TRBD1 for D (5 bases). The V gene's germline CDR1 is LGHDT and CDR2 YNNKEL (reference sequence). The CDR3 is made up of 17 amino acids. Trimming removed 1 base from V and 2 bases from J, with 15 bases in between. CDR3 in DNA: TGTGCCAGCAGCCAAGGGGCCTGGGGCCTAGGCAATCAGCCCCAGCATTTT. Translating gives CASSQGAWGLGNQPQHF. Based on the CDR3 plus reference TRBV3-1 and TRBJ1-5, the full variable domain is DTAVSQTPKYLVTQMGNDKSIKCEQNLGHDTMYWYKQDSKKFLKIMFSYNNKELIINETVPNRFSPKSPDKAHLNLHINSLELGDSAVYFCASSQGAWGLGNQPQHFGDGTRLSIL.

This clonotype turned up a few times. The rearrangement links TRBV5-6 to TRBJ2-6; D not certain. In germline, CDR1 is SGHDT, CDR2 YYEEEE. Trimming left V 1 base short and J 3 bases short, with 5 bases between. CDR3 length equals 14 residues. The CDR3 coding sequence is TGTGCCAGCAGCTTGCGGGTTGGGGCCAACGTCCTGACTTTC. It specifies CASSLRVGANVLTF.

Many counts were recorded for this clonotype. The chain carries TRBV4-1 and TRBJ2-7; D may match TRBD1 or TRBD2 (5 bases each). Germline V gene sequence: CDR1 MGHRA, CDR2 YSYEKL. This CDR3 has 15 amino acids. The ends were cut back, 5 bases at V and 1 base at J, with 15 bases in the middle. CDR3 in amino acids: CASSSFRDGSYEQYF. The DNA for the CDR3 is TGCGCCAGCAGCTCCTTTCGGGACGGATCCTACGAGCAGTACTTC.

As for this clonotype: Germline is not matched at one junction end, which may reflect a read error. The chain is built from TRBV20-1 and TRBJ2-2, with TRBD2 identical over 7 bases. The CDR3 has 16 residues. The V gene's germline CDR1 is DFQATT and CDR2 SNEGSKA (reference sequence). Written as DNA, the CDR3 is TGCTGTGCTATATCCCCCGGCGGCGGGAGAACCGGGGAGCTGTTTTTT. Translated, it gives CCAISPGGGRTGELFF.

This clonotype was found a few times. This chain joins TRBV24-1 and TRBJ2-7; no clear D gene. V gave up 2 bases and J gave up 0 bases, with 16 bases separating them. CDR1 is KGHDR, CDR2 SFDVKD, per germline. CDR3 length: 17 amino acids. The CDR3 region is CATSDSRTAEHSYEQYF. CDR3 DNA sequence: TGTGCCACCAGTGATTCACGGACCGCCGAACACTCCTACGAGCAGTACTTC.

V and J are TRBV3-1 and TRBJ2-1; D perhaps matches TRBD2 (5 bases). The germline V gene encodes CDR1 LGHDT and CDR2 YNNKEL (reference sequence). CDR3 length: 12 amino acids. With 2 bases removed from V and 9 bases from J, the gap between germline ends came to 8 bases. In nucleotides, the CDR3 is TGTGCCAGCAGCCAATTTGCGGGTGAGCAGTTCTTC. Its protein is CASSQFAGEQFF.

This clonotype occurred a few times. The chain combines TRBV7-2 with TRBJ1-5; possibly TRBD1 for D (6 bases). The V and J ends lost 1 base and 6 bases respectively, with 10 bases between them. The length of the CDR3 is 14 residues. From germline, CDR1 is SGHTA and CDR2 FQGNSA. CDR3 residues: CASSLDRVAQPQHF. For the CDR3, the DNA is TGTGCCAGCAGCTTAGACAGGGTGGCTCAGCCCCAGCATTTT.

This clonotype was seen more than once but under ten times. The chain links TRBV20-1 to TRBJ2-3; 7 nucleotides match TRBD2. V was pared by 0 bases and J by 3 bases, with 6 bases of the junction left unmatched. This CDR3 comprises 15 residues. Germline CDR1 is DFQATT and CDR2 is SNEGSKA (reference sequence). The CDR3 loop reads CSAREGGRVTDTQYF. The CDR3 region has the DNA TGCAGTGCTAGAGAGGGCGGGAGAGTGACAGATACGCAGTATTTT.

A few counts support this clonotype. The V gene is TRBV5-1, the J gene TRBJ2-2; D is possibly TRBD1 or TRBD2 (6 bases each). Germline V gene lookup returns CDR1 SGHRS and CDR2 YFSETQ. The CDR3 has 15 amino acids. Trimming left V 3 bases short and J 5 bases short, with 14 bases between. The CDR3 DNA follows: TGCGCCAGCAGCTCCCGTGGGGGGCGTACCGGGGAGCTGTTTTTT. It translates to CASSSRGGRTGELFF.

V gene TRBV7-9 combines with J gene TRBJ2-5; 7 nucleotides match TRBD1. V lost 1 base and J lost 2; bases outside the gene matches: 10. The CDR3 extends over 17 amino acids. Per the germline V gene, CDR1 is SEHNR and CDR2 is FQNEAQ (reference sequence). The CDR3 nucleotides are TGTGCCAGCAGCTTAGGGCCCCGACAGGGCAGTCAAGAGACCCAGTACTTC. Its translation is CASSLGPRQGSQETQYF.

A few counts support this clonotype. The chain has TRBV18 and TRBJ2-7; no definite D call. V was clipped by 2 bases and J by 6 bases, with 14 bases between them. Germline loops: CDR1 KGHSH, CDR2 LQKENI. The CDR3 covers 14 residues. CDR3 in amino acids: CASSPGSDMGEQYF. CDR3 nucleotides: TGTGCCAGCTCACCAGGTTCTGATATGGGCGAGCAGTACTTC.

This clonotype was observed a handful of times. The chain recombines TRBV4-2 with TRBJ1-4; D is possibly TRBD1 (6 bases). This CDR3 spans 16 amino acids. Germline V lookup: CDR1 LGHNA, CDR2 YNFKEQ. V lost 0 bases and J 4 bases, leaving 12 bases between the germline ends. The CDR3 nucleotides are TGTGCCAGCAGCCAAGACCCGGGACAATTTAATGAAAAACTGTTTTTT. This translates into CASSQDPGQFNEKLFF.

This clonotype was seen ten or more times. The chain employs TRBV29-1 and TRBJ2-1; D uncertain. The CDR3 has 8 amino acids. The V end lost 6 bases, the J end lost 9 bases, and 3 bases lay between the germline ends. From germline, CDR1 is SQVTM and CDR2 ANQGSEA. CDR3 sequence: CSVSEQFF. In nucleotides, the CDR3 is TGCAGCGTCAGTGAGCAGTTCTTC.